The subject of this entry is one TCR beta chain. The CDR3 spans 16 residues. The V segment lost 3 bases and the J segment 6 bases; nucleotides outside the gene matches: 12. CDR1 and CDR2 (germline): GTSNPN, SVGIG (reference sequence). The data originate from a study of T cell changes during pregnancy in multiple sclerosis. Profiled with immunoSEQ multiplex PCR; TCRdb holds only in-frame clones, not every one. Here the sample spans 13,000 to 15,000 clones, 85% to 95% being singletons. This clonotype was obtained from a female donor in good health, enrolled as a control in a pregnancy study. V and J are TRBV30 and TRBJ1-2; 11 nucleotides match TRBD1. Sequencing was performed on peripheral blood, taken in the second trimester of pregnancy. Here the CDR3 reads CAWRHPGQGARDGYTF. The CDR3 bases are TGTGCCTGGAGACACCCCGGACAGGGGGCGCGAGATGGCTACACCTTC.